What follows describes a single T cell receptor (beta chain). The sample originates from a study of shared clonotypes between healthy human individuals. Every subset had its genomic DNA shared out evenly among several immunoSEQ plates. TCRdb's copy holds only in-frame clones and misses some; the assay was immunoSEQ multiplex PCR. The data hold millions of clones, with just over 90% observed a single time. This CDR3 has 13 residues. The germline gives CDR1 GTSNPN, CDR2 SVGIG (reference sequence). The V and J ends lost 8 bases and 6 bases, in that order; junction bases with no gene match: 1. Sample: naive CD4+ T cells sorted from blood. Subset given: CD45RA+ positively selected. This chain links TRBV30 with TRBJ2-1; 16 positions match TRBD2. The clonotype originates from a young man in good health. In DNA, the CDR3 is TGTGCCGGGACTAGCGGGGGGGCCAATGAGCAGTTCTTC. This sequence encodes CAGTSGGANEQFF.